These T cell receptor beta chains were read from a single sample in a study of PD-1 blockade in classical Hodgkin lymphoma. The repertoire was sequenced with immunoSEQ multiplex PCR; TCRdb's copy has only in-frame clones and lacks some. The sample has 40,000 to 45,000 clones, roughly 80% seen once. This material consisted of peripheral blood mononuclear cells (PBMCs), taken at baseline. These TCRs come from a human donor with classical Hodgkin lymphoma. CDR3s include the opening cysteine and the closing phenylalanine or tryptophan. Fields, in order: D gene, V gene, clone size, J gene, CDR3 protein, CDR3 DNA. A D gene is named only where the DNA matches it firmly. Clone size is shown for a subset of rows, as once, few, many or a class of expanded clone.

>NA|TRBV5-4|NA|TRBJ2-1
CASSGWGQPNNEQFF
TGTGCCAGCAGCGGGTGGGGTCAACCGAACAATGAGCAGTTCTTC
>TRBD1|TRBV18|NA|TRBJ2-7
CASSLRPGQSYEQYF
TGTGCCAGCTCACTTCGACCGGGACAGAGCTACGAGCAGTACTTC
>NA|TRBV19|NA|TRBJ1-5
CASSGPPSNQPQHF
TGTGCCAGTAGCGGGCCCCCAAGCAATCAGCCCCAGCATTTT
>TRBD2|TRBV5-6|NA|TRBJ2-7
CASSREGEQYF
TGTGCCAGTTCCCGGGAGGGCGAGCAGTACTTC
>NA|TRBV5-4|NA|TRBJ1-1
CASSIRAIMNTEAFF
TGTGCCAGCAGCATTCGGGCCATAATGAACACTGAAGCTTTCTTT
>TRBD2|TRBV11-2|NA|TRBJ2-1
CASSPSGPYNEQFF
TGTGCCAGCAGCCCTAGCGGCCCGTACAATGAGCAGTTCTTC
>NA|TRBV10-3|few|TRBJ2-3
CAISMASGDTQYF
TGTGCCATCAGTATGGCCTCGGGAGATACGCAGTATTTT
>NA|TRBV9|NA|TRBJ1-1
CASSVDLGRNTEAFF
TGTGCCAGCAGCGTAGATTTGGGGAGGAACACTGAAGCTTTCTTT
>NA|TRBV11-2|NA|TRBJ2-4
CASSSPVGPSIQYF
TGTGCCAGCAGCTCTCCTGTCGGTCCCTCCATTCAGTACTTC
>TRBD1|TRBV30|NA|TRBJ1-1
CAWIRGLITEAFF
TGTGCCTGGATCAGGGGGCTCATCACTGAAGCTTTCTTT
>NA|TRBV6-1|NA|TRBJ2-2
CASTQGHLTGELFF
TGTGCCAGCACCCAAGGACACCTCACCGGGGAGCTGTTTTTT
>TRBD1|TRBV18|few|TRBJ1-1
CASSQVSGTGIANTEAFF
TGTGCCAGCTCACAGGTTTCCGGGACAGGGATCGCTAACACTGAAGCTTTCTTT
>NA|TRBV11-2|few|TRBJ1-6
CASSLDWGGGSPLHF
TGTGCCAGCAGCTTAGATTGGGGCGGTGGATCACCCCTCCACTTT
>NA|TRBV28|NA|TRBJ2-1
CASTSDPGEQFF
TGTGCCAGCACCTCGGACCCTGGTGAGCAGTTCTTC
>TRBD2|TRBV19|NA|TRBJ2-7
CASSPARLAGGNEQYF
TGTGCCAGTAGTCCTGCCAGGCTAGCGGGAGGTAACGAGCAGTACTTC
>TRBD1|TRBV19|once|TRBJ2-7
CASSRGQGTYEQYF
TGTGCCAGTAGTCGGGGACAGGGTACCTACGAGCAGTACTTC
>NA|TRBV27|NA|TRBJ1-1
CASSGVGQLTTNTEAFF
TGTGCCAGCAGTGGGGTCGGCCAGCTAACCACGAACACTGAAGCTTTCTTT
>TRBD1|TRBV7-9|NA|TRBJ1-2
CASSLVAGGTGGVYGYTF
TGTGCCAGCAGCCTCGTTGCCGGGGGGACAGGGGGCGTCTATGGCTACACCTTC
>NA|TRBV6-5|NA|TRBJ2-1
CASRGPPENEQFF
TGTGCCAGCAGGGGACCCCCGGAGAATGAGCAGTTCTTC
>NA|TRBV6-6|NA|TRBJ2-7
CASSLGGHSYEQYF
TGTGCCAGCAGCCTCGGGGGGCATTCCTACGAGCAGTACTTC
>TRBD1|TRBV29-1|NA|TRBJ2-2
CSATQGGTGELFF
TGCAGCGCGACACAGGGGGGAACCGGGGAGCTGTTTTTT
>NA|TRBV28|few|TRBJ1-5
CASSLGLGGNQPQHF
TGTGCCAGCAGTTTAGGCCTGGGGGGCAATCAGCCCCAGCATTTT
>NA|TRBV7-2|NA|TRBJ2-7
CASSLKSLHVVGAYEQYF
TGTGCCAGCAGCTTAAAGTCTCTGCACGTGGTCGGCGCATACGAGCAGTACTTC